The 21 T cell receptor beta chains reported below all come from one sample, sequenced in a study of beta chain features in type 1 diabetes. These TCRs are of unknown antigen specificity. As every portion of the isolated RNA was reverse transcribed, the sequencing read expressed TCRB transcripts. Assay used: immunoSEQ multiplex PCR; TCRdb lists only in-frame clones, some missing. Found here are hundreds of thousands of clones, more than 13% of them singletons; the top ten hold just under 0.04%. Study-level findings and limits: In every one of the four CD4+ subsets, TCRB CDR3s were moderately but significantly shorter in Type 1 diabetes patients.

The sequenced sample was naive CD4+ T cells from blood. Source of these receptors: a man between 18 and 35 years old with type 1 diabetes.

The chain combines TRBV6-4 with TRBJ2-3, with TRBD2 as a possible D gene (6 bases). The CDR3 extends over 15 amino acids. CDR1 MRHNA and CDR2 SNTAGT come from the germline V gene. Trimming took 4 bases from V and 6 from J, leaving 17 bases between them. The CDR3 reads CASSVTRGSSDTQYF. Written as DNA, the CDR3 is TGTGCCAGCAGTGTCACTCGGGGGAGTTCGGATACGCAGTATTTT.

This chain links TRBV9 with TRBJ2-3; a possible D gene is TRBD1 (5 bases). The CDR3 spans 15 residues. Germline V CDR1 and CDR2: SGDLS, YYNGEE. V lost 3 bases and J 0 bases, leaving 11 bases between the germline ends. The CDR3 nucleotides are TGTGCCAGCAGCGGCCGAAGGGGAAGCACAGATACGCAGTATTTT. This sequence encodes CASSGRRGSTDTQYF.

This clone was seen a few times. The chain recombines TRBV6-1 with TRBJ1-2; 8 nucleotides line up with TRBD1. V shed 6 bases, J shed 4 bases, and the junction held 7 bases outside the gene matches. Germline CDR1 reads MNHNS; CDR2 reads SASEGT. CDR3 length: 14 amino acids. The CDR3 loop is CASRGTGLLYGYTF. The DNA of the CDR3 is TGTGCCAGCAGAGGGACAGGCCTCCTCTATGGCTACACCTTC.

With respect to this clone: The sample has other DNA sequences that encode this CDR3 too. The rearrangement links TRBV9 to TRBJ1-2, with unresolved D. Germline V gene sequence: CDR1 SGDLS, CDR2 YYNGEE. Trimming cost V 0 bases and J 6 bases, with 12 bases left between them. The CDR3 has 14 amino acids. CDR3 bases: TGTGCCAGCAGCGTAGCTGGTGGAGGAAATGGCTACACCTTC. Its protein product is CASSVAGGGNGYTF.

A few counts support this clone. The CDR3 region is CASSSRDRASGYTF. The CDR3, as DNA: TGTGCCAGCAGCTCCCGGGACAGGGCTAGCGGCTACACCTTC. The V gene is TRBV7-2, the J gene TRBJ1-2; 9 bases are a match to TRBD1. The CDR3 covers 14 residues. The V gene end was trimmed by 4 bases and the J gene end by 8 bases; junction bases not matched to a gene: 8. Germline V CDR1 and CDR2: SGHTA, FQGNSA. The full variable domain, completed using reference TRBV7-2 and TRBJ1-2, is GAGVSQSPSNKVTEKGKDVELRCDPISGHTALYWYRQSLGQGLEFLIYFQGNSAPDKSGLPSDRFSAERTGGSVSTLTIQRTQQEDSAVYLCASSSRDRASGYTFGSGTRLTVV.

The chain carries TRBV11-2 and TRBJ2-5; TRBD2 aligns across 7 bases. Germline CDR1 SGHAT, CDR2 FQNNGV. V shed 4 bases and J 6 bases; nucleotides not matched to a gene: 14. This CDR3 comprises 16 residues. CDR3 sequence: CASSSDRDYPWKTQYF. Here the CDR3 DNA reads TGTGCCAGCAGCTCCGACCGGGACTACCCCTGGAAGACCCAGTACTTC.

This clone was recorded a few times. The chain has TRBV7-3 and TRBJ1-1; D not resolved. V was trimmed by 0 bases and J by 7 bases, leaving 9 bases between them. CDR1 and CDR2 (germline): SGHTA, FQGTGA. The CDR3 totals 13 residues. The DNA of the CDR3 is TGTGCCAGCAGCTTAACGTGGCGGAGTGAAGCTTTCTTT. Amino acids: CASSLTWRSEAFF.

The gene calls are TRBV13 and TRBJ2-5; 8 nucleotides agree with TRBD2. J was trimmed by 1 base and V by 5 bases; bases with no gene match: 6. CDR1 and CDR2 (germline): PRHDT, FYEKMQ (reference sequence). The CDR3 runs 15 residues. CDR3 loop: CASSPGGSIQETQYF. The CDR3 nucleotides are TGTGCCAGCAGCCCGGGGGGGTCAATCCAAGAGACCCAGTACTTC. The variable domain in full, with the rest retrieved from reference TRBV13 and TRBJ2-5, is AAGVIQSPRHLIKEKRETATLKCYPIPRHDTVYWYQQGPGQDPQFLISFYEKMQSDKGSIPDRFSAQQFSDYHSELNMSSLELGDSALYFCASSPGGSIQETQYFGPGTRLLVL.

This rearrangement joins TRBV7-2 to TRBJ1-2; 7 nucleotides match TRBD1. Germline-derived CDR1 and CDR2 are SGHTA and FQGNSA. The CDR3 runs 14 residues. The J segment lost 8 bases and the V segment lost 5 bases, leaving 11 bases of the junction unmatched. CDR3 in amino acids: CASSVGTAQGGYTF. The DNA of the CDR3 is TGTGCCAGCAGCGTTGGGACAGCCCAAGGGGGCTACACCTTC.

This clone was found a few times. The V call is TRBV30, the J call TRBJ2-3, with 8 bases matching TRBD2. CDR1 is GTSNPN, CDR2 SVGIG, per germline (reference sequence). The CDR3 runs 14 residues. Losses at the gene ends were 2 bases for V and 3 bases for J; bases not matched to a gene: 4. CDR3 bases: TGTGCCTGGAGTCGGACTAGCATTACAGATACGCAGTATTTT. Protein product: CAWSRTSITDTQYF.

The chain uses TRBV30 and TRBJ1-2; D remains unclear. V gave up 1 base and J gave up 4 bases, with 16 bases separating them. Germline CDR1 and CDR2: GTSNPN and SVGIG (reference sequence). This CDR3 is 15 amino acids long. In nucleotides, the CDR3 is TGTGCCTGGAGTGAAGCTGGAGGACGATCCTATGGCTACACCTTC. The encoded protein is CAWSEAGGRSYGYTF.

This clone was observed a handful of times. This chain uses TRBV19 with TRBJ1-1; D might be TRBD1 (5 bases). Germline-derived CDR1 and CDR2 are LNHDA and SQIVND (reference sequence). V lost 5 bases and J 0 bases, leaving 10 bases between the germline ends. CDR3 length: 14 amino acids. The CDR3 sequence: CASSERQMNTEAFF. The DNA for the CDR3 is TGTGCCAGTAGTGAAAGACAGATGAACACTGAAGCTTTCTTT.

This chain links TRBV7-2 with TRBJ2-7, with 7 bases lining up with TRBD2. The germline V gene has CDR1 SGHTA and CDR2 FQGNSA. V dropped 3 bases and J dropped 3; count of bases not matched to a gene: 14. This CDR3 comprises 17 residues. The CDR3 coding sequence is TGTGCCAGCAGCTTCTTAGCAGCGGGGCCTACTTACTACGAGCAGTACTTC. It translates to CASSFLAAGPTYYEQYF.

This clone was seen only a few times. The chain is built from TRBV5-1 and TRBJ1-6; D is unclear. The CDR3 sequence is 13 residues long. Trimming shortened V by 0 bases and J by 7 bases, and 5 bases separated the two germline ends. Germline lookup yields CDR1 SGHRS and CDR2 YFSETQ. As DNA, the CDR3 is TGCGCCAGCAGCTTGGCCGCGAATTCACCCCTCCACTTT. It codes for CASSLAANSPLHF.

This clone was seen more than once but under ten times. The genes are TRBV7-2 and TRBJ2-5, with D maybe TRBD1 (6 bases). The CDR3 length is 14 residues. The V end was cut by 2 bases, the J end by 5 bases, with 12 bases between. Germline CDR1 is SGHTA and CDR2 is FQGNSA. The CDR3 sequence is CASSLQGSVETQYF. The CDR3 DNA sequence: TGTGCCAGCAGCTTACAGGGGTCGGTGGAGACCCAGTACTTC.

This clone was counted a few times. The chain has TRBV27 and TRBJ2-3; 11 bases map to TRBD2. The CDR3 totals 14 residues. Germline trimming cut 2 bases from V and 5 bases from J; bases unmatched to any gene: 0. CDR1 and CDR2 (germline): MNHEY, SMNVEV (reference sequence). The CDR3 nucleotides are TGTGCCAGCAGTTTACTAGCGGGGGGAGATACGCAGTATTTT. Amino acids: CASSLLAGGDTQYF.

This clone was recorded a few times. V is TRBV14 and J is TRBJ1-1; a possible D gene is TRBD1 (5 bases). CDR1 and CDR2 (germline): SGHDN, FVKESK. V dropped 1 base and J dropped 3 bases, with 15 bases sitting between them. The CDR3 loop spans 16 amino acids. The CDR3 sequence: CASSQGWGYPDTEAFF. The CDR3 region has the DNA TGTGCCAGCAGCCAAGGATGGGGGTATCCCGACACTGAAGCTTTCTTT.

In this sample, this clone turned up a few times. The rearrangement links TRBV29-1 to TRBJ2-7; unclear D gene. V was cut by 7 bases and J by 3 bases, with 13 bases left in between. The length of the CDR3 is 12 residues. Germline-derived CDR1 and CDR2 are SQVTM and ANQGSEA. The CDR3 nucleotides are TGCAGCGCCGTGACGGTTGGCTACGAGCAGTACTTC. Protein sequence: CSAVTVGYEQYF.

J is TRBJ2-2 and V is TRBV30, with D maybe TRBD2 (5 bases). Germline CDR1 and CDR2: GTSNPN and SVGIG (reference sequence). V lost 4 bases and J 6 bases, leaving 18 bases between the germline ends. The CDR3 has 15 amino acids. The chain's CDR3 is CAWIYHRGIPGELFF. CDR3 in DNA: TGTGCCTGGATCTATCATCGGGGAATTCCCGGGGAGCTGTTTTTT.

Points on this clone: At the DNA level, this CDR3 is encoded by other sequences in the same sample as well. The chain recombines TRBV7-9 with TRBJ1-1; TRBD1 matches at 7 bases. This CDR3 contains 13 residues. After removal of 1 base from V and 6 bases from J, the junction contained 2 bases not matched to a gene. Germline V CDR1 and CDR2: SEHNR, FQNEAQ (reference sequence). CDR3: CASSLGQGAEAFF. For the CDR3, the DNA is TGTGCCAGCAGCTTAGGACAGGGCGCTGAAGCTTTCTTT.

The chain joins TRBV7-2 to TRBJ2-2; D not resolved. The CDR3 sequence is 13 residues long. Deletions cut 1 base from V and 4 bases from J, with 4 bases between. In germline, CDR1 is SGHTA, CDR2 FQGNSA. CDR3 protein: CASSLDPTGELFF. As DNA, the CDR3 is TGTGCCAGCAGCTTAGATCCCACCGGGGAGCTGTTTTTT.